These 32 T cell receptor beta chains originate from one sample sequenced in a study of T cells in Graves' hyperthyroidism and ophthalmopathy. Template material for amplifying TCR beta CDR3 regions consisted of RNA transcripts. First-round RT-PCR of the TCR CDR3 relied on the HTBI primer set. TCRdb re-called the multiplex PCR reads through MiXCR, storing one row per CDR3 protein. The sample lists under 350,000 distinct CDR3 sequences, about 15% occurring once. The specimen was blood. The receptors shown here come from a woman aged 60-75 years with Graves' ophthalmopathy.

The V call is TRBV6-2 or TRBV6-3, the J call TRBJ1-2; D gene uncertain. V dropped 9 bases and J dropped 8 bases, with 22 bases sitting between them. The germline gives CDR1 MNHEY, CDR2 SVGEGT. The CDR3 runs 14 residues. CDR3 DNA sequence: TGTGCCAGTAGTCCCGCCGGCCGGAAAGGGGGCTACACCTTC. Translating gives CASSPAGRKGGYTF.

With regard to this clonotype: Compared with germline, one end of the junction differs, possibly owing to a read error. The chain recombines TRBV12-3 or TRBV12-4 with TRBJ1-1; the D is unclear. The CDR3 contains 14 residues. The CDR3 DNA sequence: TGTGCCAGCACCAGTTTGCTGTCGAACACTGAAGCTTCCTTT. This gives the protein CASTSLLSNTEASF.

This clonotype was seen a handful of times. The CDR3: CASSTQGPNHGYTF. The CDR3 DNA reads as TGTGCCAGCAGCACCCAAGGGCCCAACCATGGCTACACCTTC. The genes are TRBV7-2 and TRBJ1-2, with D unclear. CDR3 length equals 14 residues. In germline, CDR1 is SGHTA, CDR2 FQGNSA. V was clipped by 5 bases and J by 6 bases, with 16 bases between them.

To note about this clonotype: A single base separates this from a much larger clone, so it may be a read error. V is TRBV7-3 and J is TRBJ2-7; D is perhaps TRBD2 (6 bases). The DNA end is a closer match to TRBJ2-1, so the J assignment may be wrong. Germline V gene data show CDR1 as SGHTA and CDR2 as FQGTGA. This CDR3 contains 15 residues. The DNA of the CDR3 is TGTGCCAGCAGCTTATGGGCTAGCGTATCCTACGAGCAGTTCTTC. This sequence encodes CASSLWASVSYEQFF.

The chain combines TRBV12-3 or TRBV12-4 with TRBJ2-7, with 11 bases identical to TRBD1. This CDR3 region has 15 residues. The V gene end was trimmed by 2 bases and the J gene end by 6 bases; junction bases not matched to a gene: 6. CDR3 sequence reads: CASSLFGTGGSEQYF. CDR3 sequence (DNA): TGTGCCAGCAGTTTATTCGGGACAGGGGGGAGCGAGCAGTACTTC.

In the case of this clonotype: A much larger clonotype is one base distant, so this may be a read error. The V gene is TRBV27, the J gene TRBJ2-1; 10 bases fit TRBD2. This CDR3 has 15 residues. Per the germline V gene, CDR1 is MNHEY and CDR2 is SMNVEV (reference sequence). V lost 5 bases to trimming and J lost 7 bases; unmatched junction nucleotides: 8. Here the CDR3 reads CASSLPAGGPNEQFF. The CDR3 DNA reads TGTGCCAGCAGTCTCCCAGCGGGAGGGCCGAATGAGCAGTTCTTC.

The CDR3 DNA is TGTGCCAGCAGTCAATGGGTGTATGGCTCCTACGAGCAGTACTTC. Encoded protein: CASSQWVYGSYEQYF. The V gene is TRBV5-6, the J gene TRBJ2-7; D gene unclear. The germline gives CDR1 SGHDT, CDR2 YYEEEE. V was shortened by 5 bases and J by 0 bases, with 15 bases between the two germline ends. The CDR3 totals 15 residues.

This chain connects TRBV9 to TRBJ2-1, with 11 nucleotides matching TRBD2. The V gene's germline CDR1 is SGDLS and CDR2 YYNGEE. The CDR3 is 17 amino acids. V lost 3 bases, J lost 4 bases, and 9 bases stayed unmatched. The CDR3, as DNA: TGTGCCAGCAGCGGAACCCCGGGACTAGCGGAATACAATGAGCAGTTCTTC. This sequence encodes CASSGTPGLAEYNEQFF. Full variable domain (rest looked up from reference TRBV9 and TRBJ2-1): DSGVTQTPKHLITATGQRVTLRCSPRSGDLSVYWYQQSLDQGLQFLIQYYNGEERAKGNILERFSAQQFPDLHSELNLSSLELGDSALYFCASSGTPGLAEYNEQFFGPGTRLTVL.

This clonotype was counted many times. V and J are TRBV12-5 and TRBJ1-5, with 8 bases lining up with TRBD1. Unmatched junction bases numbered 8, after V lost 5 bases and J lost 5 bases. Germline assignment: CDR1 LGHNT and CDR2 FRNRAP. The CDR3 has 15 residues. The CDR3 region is CASGMIGTGYQPQHF. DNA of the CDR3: TGTGCTAGTGGTATGATAGGGACAGGTTATCAGCCCCAGCATTTT.

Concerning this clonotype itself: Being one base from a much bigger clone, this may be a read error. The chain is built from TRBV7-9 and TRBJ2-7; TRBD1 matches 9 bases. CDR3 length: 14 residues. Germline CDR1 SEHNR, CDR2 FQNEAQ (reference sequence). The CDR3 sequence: CAGSSRTGENEQYF. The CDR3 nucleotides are TGTGCCGGCAGCTCGAGGACAGGGGAGAACGAGCAGTACTTC.

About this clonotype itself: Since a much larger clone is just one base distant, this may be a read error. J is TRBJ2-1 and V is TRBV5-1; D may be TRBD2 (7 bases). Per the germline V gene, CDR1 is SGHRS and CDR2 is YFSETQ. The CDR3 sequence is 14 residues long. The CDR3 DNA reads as TGCGCCAGCAGCTTGGTTGGGGGGGACAATGAGCAGCTCTTC. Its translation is CASSLVGGDNEQLF.

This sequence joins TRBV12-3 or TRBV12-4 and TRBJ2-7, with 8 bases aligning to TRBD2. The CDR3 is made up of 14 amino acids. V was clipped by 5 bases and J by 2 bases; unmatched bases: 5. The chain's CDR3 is CASSPSGLTYEQYF. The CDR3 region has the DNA TGTGCCAGCAGTCCTAGCGGGCTGACCTACGAGCAGTACTTC.

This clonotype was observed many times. CDR3 DNA sequence: TGCGCCAGCAGCCAAGGGGGGACGGATGAAAAACTGTTTTTT. Translated, it gives CASSQGGTDEKLFF. The genes are TRBV4-3 and TRBJ1-4, with D perhaps matching TRBD1 (5 bases). The CDR3 totals 14 residues. The germline CDR1 and CDR2 sequences are LGHNA and YSLEER. V was cut by 1 base and J by 6 bases, with 9 bases left in between.

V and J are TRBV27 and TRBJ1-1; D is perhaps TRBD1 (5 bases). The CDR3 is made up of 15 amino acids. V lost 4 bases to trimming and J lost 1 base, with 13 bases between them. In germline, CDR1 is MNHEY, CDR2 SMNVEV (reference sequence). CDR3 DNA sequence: TGTGCCAGCAGTTCCTGGGGCGGGGGGAACACTGAAGCTTTCTTT. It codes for CASSSWGGGNTEAFF.

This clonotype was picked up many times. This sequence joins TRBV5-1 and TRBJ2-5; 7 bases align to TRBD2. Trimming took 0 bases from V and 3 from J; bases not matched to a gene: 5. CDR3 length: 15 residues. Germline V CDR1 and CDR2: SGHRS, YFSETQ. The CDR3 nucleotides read TGCGCCAGCAGCTTGGGGCGGGAGAAGAAAGAGACCCAGTACTTC. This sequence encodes CASSLGREKKETQYF. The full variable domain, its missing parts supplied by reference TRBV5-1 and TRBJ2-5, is KAGVTQTPRYLIKTRGQQVTLSCSPISGHRSVSWYQQTPGQGLQFLFEYFSETQRNKGNFPGRFSGRQFSNSRSEMNVSTLELGDSALYLCASSLGREKKETQYFGPGTRLLVL.

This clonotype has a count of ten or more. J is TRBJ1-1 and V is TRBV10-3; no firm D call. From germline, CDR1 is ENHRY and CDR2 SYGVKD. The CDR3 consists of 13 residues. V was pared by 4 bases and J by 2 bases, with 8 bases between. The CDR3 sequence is CAISGVYNTEAFF. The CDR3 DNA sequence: TGTGCCATCAGTGGGGTATATAACACTGAAGCTTTCTTT.

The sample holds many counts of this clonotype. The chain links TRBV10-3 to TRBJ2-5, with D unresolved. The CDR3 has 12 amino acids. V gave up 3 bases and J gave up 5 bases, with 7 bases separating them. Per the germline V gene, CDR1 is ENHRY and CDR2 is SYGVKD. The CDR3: CAISDYGETQYF. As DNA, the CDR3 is TGTGCCATCAGTGATTACGGGGAGACCCAGTACTTC.

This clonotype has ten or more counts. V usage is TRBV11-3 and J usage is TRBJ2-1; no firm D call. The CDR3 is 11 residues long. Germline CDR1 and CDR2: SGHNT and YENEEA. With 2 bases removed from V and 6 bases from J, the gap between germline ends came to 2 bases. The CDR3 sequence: CASSLSNEQFF. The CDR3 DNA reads TGTGCCAGCAGCTTATCCAATGAGCAGTTCTTC.

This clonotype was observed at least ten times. CDR3 sequence (DNA): TGTGCCAGCAGCTTAGGGCGGAGGGGGGCATCCTACGAGCAGTACTTC. It translates to CASSLGRRGASYEQYF. The chain has TRBV7-9 and TRBJ2-7; D may correspond to TRBD1 or TRBD2 (6 bases each). The V end lost 1 base, the J end lost 1 base, and 14 bases lay between the germline ends. The CDR3 is 16 amino acids. The germline V gene encodes CDR1 SEHNR and CDR2 FQNEAQ (reference sequence).

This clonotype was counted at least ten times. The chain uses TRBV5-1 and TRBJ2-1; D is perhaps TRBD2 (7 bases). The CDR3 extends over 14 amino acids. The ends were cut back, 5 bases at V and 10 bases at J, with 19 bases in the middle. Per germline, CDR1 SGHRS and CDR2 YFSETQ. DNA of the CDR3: TGCGCCAGCAGTCGAGAGCGAGGGGGGGAAGAGCAGTTCTTC. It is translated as CASSRERGGEEQFF.

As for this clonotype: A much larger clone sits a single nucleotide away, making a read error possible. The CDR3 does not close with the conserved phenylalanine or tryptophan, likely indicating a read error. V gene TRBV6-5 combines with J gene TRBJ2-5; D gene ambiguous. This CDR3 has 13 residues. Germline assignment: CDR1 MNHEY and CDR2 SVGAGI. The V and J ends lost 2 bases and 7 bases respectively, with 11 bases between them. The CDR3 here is CASSYGRHGTQYS. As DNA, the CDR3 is TGTGCCAGCAGTTACGGTAGACACGGGACCCAGTACTCC.

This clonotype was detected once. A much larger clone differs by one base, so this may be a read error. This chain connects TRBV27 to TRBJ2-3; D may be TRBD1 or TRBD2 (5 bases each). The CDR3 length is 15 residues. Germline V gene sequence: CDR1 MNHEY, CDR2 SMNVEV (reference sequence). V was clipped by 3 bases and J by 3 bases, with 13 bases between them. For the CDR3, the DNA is TGTGCCAGCAGTTTCAAAGGGACGTCGACAGATACGCAGTATTTT. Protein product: CASSFKGTSTDTQYF.

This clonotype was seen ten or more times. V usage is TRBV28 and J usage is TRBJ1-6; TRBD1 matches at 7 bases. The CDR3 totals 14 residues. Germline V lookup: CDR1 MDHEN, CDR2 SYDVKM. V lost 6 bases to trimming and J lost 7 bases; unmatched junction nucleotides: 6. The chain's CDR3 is CASSNDRENSPLHF. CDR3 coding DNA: TGTGCCAGCAGCAACGACAGGGAGAATTCACCCCTCCACTTT.

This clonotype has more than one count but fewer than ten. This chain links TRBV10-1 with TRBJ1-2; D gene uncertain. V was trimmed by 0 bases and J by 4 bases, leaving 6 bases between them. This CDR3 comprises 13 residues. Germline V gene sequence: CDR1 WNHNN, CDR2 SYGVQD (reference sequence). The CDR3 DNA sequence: TGCGCCAGCAGTGAGTCGTTGGGCTATGGCTACACCTTC. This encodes CASSESLGYGYTF.

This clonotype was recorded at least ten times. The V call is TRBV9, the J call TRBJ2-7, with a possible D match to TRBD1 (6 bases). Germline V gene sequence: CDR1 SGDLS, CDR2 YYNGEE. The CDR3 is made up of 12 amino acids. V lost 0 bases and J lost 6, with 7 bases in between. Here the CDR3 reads CASSVADSEQYF. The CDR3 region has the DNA TGTGCCAGCAGCGTAGCGGACAGCGAGCAGTACTTC.

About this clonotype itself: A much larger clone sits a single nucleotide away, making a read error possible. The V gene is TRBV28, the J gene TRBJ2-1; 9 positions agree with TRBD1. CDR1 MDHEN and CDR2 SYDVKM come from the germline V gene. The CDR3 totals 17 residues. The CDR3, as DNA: TGTGCCAGCCGTTTGGGAAAGGGACAGGGTGGTAGGAATGAGCAGTTCTTC. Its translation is CASRLGKGQGGRNEQFF.

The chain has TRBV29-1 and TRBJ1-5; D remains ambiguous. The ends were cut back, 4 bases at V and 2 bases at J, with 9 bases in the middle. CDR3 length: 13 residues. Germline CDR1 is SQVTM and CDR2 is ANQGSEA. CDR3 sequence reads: CSVGGEGNQPQHF. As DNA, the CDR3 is TGCAGCGTTGGGGGTGAGGGCAATCAGCCCCAGCATTTT.

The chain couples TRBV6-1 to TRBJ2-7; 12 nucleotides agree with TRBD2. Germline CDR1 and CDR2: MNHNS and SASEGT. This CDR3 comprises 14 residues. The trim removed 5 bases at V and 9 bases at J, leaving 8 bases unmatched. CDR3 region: CASSRLAGEGGQYF. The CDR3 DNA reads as TGTGCCAGCAGTCGACTAGCGGGAGAGGGGGGGCAGTACTTC.

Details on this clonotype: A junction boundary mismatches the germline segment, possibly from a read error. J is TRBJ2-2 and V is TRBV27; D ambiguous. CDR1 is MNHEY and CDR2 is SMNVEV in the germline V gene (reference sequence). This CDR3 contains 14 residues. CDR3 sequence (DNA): TGTGCCAGCAGCCTACATCCGAACGCCGGGGAGCTGTTTTTT. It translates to CASSLHPNAGELFF.

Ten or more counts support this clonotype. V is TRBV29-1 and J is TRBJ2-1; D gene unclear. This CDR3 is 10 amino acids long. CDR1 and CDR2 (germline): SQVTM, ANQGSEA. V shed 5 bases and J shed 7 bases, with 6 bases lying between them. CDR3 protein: CSVRGNEQFF. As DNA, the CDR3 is TGCAGCGTTCGAGGTAATGAGCAGTTCTTC.

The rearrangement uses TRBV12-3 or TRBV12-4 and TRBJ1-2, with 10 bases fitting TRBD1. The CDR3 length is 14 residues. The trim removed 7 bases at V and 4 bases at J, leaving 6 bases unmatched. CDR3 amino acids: CASIGTGEPYGYTF. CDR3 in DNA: TGTGCCAGCATCGGGACAGGGGAGCCCTATGGCTACACCTTC.

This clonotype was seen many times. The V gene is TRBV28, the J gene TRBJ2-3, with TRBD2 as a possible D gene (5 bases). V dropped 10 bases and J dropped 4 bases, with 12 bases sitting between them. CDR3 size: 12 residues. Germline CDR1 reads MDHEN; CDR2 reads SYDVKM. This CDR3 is CATIGSSDTQYF. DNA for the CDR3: TGTGCCACCATAGGGAGCTCAGATACGCAGTATTTT.